Listed here are 11 T cell receptor beta chains from one sample, sequenced in a study of radiotherapy plus CTLA-4 blockade in lung cancer. Assay: immunoSEQ multiplex PCR; the TCRdb copy retains only in-frame clones and omits some. The sample includes approximately 53,000 clones, 85% of them seen just once. The specimen comprised peripheral blood, sampled from a patient treated with radiotherapy plus ipilimumab. These receptors originate from a human donor with non-small cell lung cancer whose response to radiotherapy plus ipilimumab could not be evaluated.

The rearrangement joins TRBV19 to TRBJ1-1; the D is unclear. Trimming left V 7 bases short and J 3 bases short, with 15 bases between. CDR3 length equals 14 residues. CDR1 is LNHDA and CDR2 is SQIVND in the germline V gene (reference sequence). The CDR3 loop is CASTSRASDTEAFF. Here the CDR3 DNA reads TGTGCCAGTACTTCGAGGGCTTCAGACACTGAAGCTTTCTTT.

This chain links TRBV29-1 with TRBJ1-2; D is unclear. V was clipped by 2 bases and J by 4 bases, with 23 bases between them. The CDR3 has 17 residues. Per the germline V gene, CDR1 is SQVTM and CDR2 is ANQGSEA. The CDR3 region has the DNA TGCAGCGTTGAACACCCCTGGACGGCTCAGGCGGGCTATGGCTACACCTTC. Translation gives CSVEHPWTAQAGYGYTF.

The V and J genes are TRBV7-9 and TRBJ2-1, with D unresolved. Trimming removed 5 bases at V and 3 bases at J, with 14 bases between. From germline, CDR1 is SEHNR and CDR2 FQNEAQ (reference sequence). The CDR3 is 15 amino acids. The CDR3: CASSAFWSDYNEQFF. In DNA form, the CDR3 reads TGTGCCAGCAGCGCATTCTGGTCAGACTACAATGAGCAGTTCTTC.

This chain links TRBV9 with TRBJ2-6; 9 nucleotides line up with TRBD1. V gave up 7 bases and J gave up 1 base; unmatched junction bases: 15. CDR1 SGDLS and CDR2 YYNGEE come from the germline V gene. CDR3 size: 19 residues. The CDR3 bases are TGTGCCAGCCACGACACCTCGGGACAGGGATCATCTGGGGCCAACGTCCTGACTTTC. This gives the protein CASHDTSGQGSSGANVLTF.

The genes are TRBV5-1 and TRBJ1-5; D is perhaps TRBD1 (5 bases). V was pared by 7 bases and J by 7 bases, with 12 bases between. This CDR3 has 12 residues. Germline assignment: CDR1 SGHRS and CDR2 YFSETQ. CDR3 nucleotides: TGCGCCAGCGGAACAGGTGAACAGCCCCAGCATTTT. This translates into CASGTGEQPQHF.

The genes are TRBV4-2 and TRBJ1-2, with D hard to call. The CDR3 is 15 amino acids. Trimming took 7 bases from V and 7 from J, leaving 22 bases between them. CDR1 is LGHNA, CDR2 YNFKEQ, per germline. The CDR3 DNA reads as TGTGCCAGCACGATATCAGGCAGCGGAGTCTCTGGCTACACCTTC. This gives the protein CASTISGSGVSGYTF.

This rearrangement joins TRBV7-2 to TRBJ2-1; D is uncertain. Germline V gene data show CDR1 as SGHTA and CDR2 as FQGNSA. The CDR3 extends over 14 amino acids. Trimming left V 6 bases short and J 0 bases short, with 9 bases between. CDR3 in DNA: TGTGCCAGCAGACGGGTCAGCTCCTACAATGAGCAGTTCTTC. This gives the protein CASRRVSSYNEQFF.

This chain connects TRBV7-9 to TRBJ2-1, with 15 nucleotides matching TRBD2. Germline trimming cut 4 bases from V and 3 bases from J; bases unmatched to any gene: 10. Germline loops: CDR1 SEHNR, CDR2 FQNEAQ (reference sequence). The CDR3 loop spans 19 amino acids. The CDR3 DNA reads TGTGCCAGCAGCTGGCTTTCGGGACTAGCGGGAGGTAGCTACAATGAGCAGTTCTTC. It translates to CASSWLSGLAGGSYNEQFF.

The chain has TRBV5-1 and TRBJ2-5; tentative D call: TRBD2 (6 bases). V lost 2 bases, J lost 5 bases, and 13 bases lay in between. The CDR3 length is 14 residues. CDR1 SGHRS and CDR2 YFSETQ come from the germline V gene. The CDR3 DNA sequence: TGCGCCAGCAGCTTCCGAGGGAGCGGGGAGACCCAGTACTTC. This codes for CASSFRGSGETQYF. Full variable domain (missing parts from reference TRBV5-1 and TRBJ2-5): KAGVTQTPRYLIKTRGQQVTLSCSPISGHRSVSWYQQTPGQGLQFLFEYFSETQRNKGNFPGRFSGRQFSNSRSEMNVSTLELGDSALYLCASSFRGSGETQYFGPGTRLLVL.

The rearrangement links TRBV6-1 to TRBJ2-6; D is perhaps TRBD2 (5 bases). The CDR3 contains 14 residues. Germline CDR1 MNHNS, CDR2 SASEGT. This chain's CDR3 is CAARGRSGANVLTF. The CDR3 DNA reads as TGTGCAGCTAGAGGGCGATCTGGGGCCAACGTCCTGACTTTC.

V gene TRBV6-1 combines with J gene TRBJ2-7, with TRBD1 identical over 8 bases. Germline V gene data show CDR1 as MNHNS and CDR2 as SASEGT. The CDR3 spans 16 residues. V lost 2 bases and J lost 6; bases outside the gene matches: 12. The CDR3 spells CASSEQGAGASSEQYF. The CDR3 DNA is TGTGCCAGCAGTGAACAGGGGGCAGGGGCTTCGAGCGAGCAGTACTTC.